Each of the 17 T cell receptor beta chains below was sequenced from the same sample in a study of T cell repertoires in cytomegalovirus infection (dated by TCRdb to the late 2010s). Instrument used: Illumina HiSeq 1500. The public reads were quality trimmed at Q25 with fastp and then assembled into clones with MiXCR by TCRdb, keeping productive beta chains. Rows are combined by CDR3 protein, so each entry shows the most common genes and DNA. The sample contains about 190,000 distinct CDR3 sequences, 8% to 10% of them found a single time. Roughly 5% of the sample is in the top ten clones. The sample was PBMCs. The receptor set was obtained from a human donor in good health (CMV status not recorded). Some clones in this sample may be carry-over from other donors' samples.

This clonotype was detected only a few times. In DNA form, the CDR3 reads TGTGCCAGCACCCTCAATCTCTACAATGAGCAGTTCTTC. As protein: CASTLNLYNEQFF. The V gene is TRBV7-6, the J gene TRBJ2-1, with unresolved D. CDR1 is SGHVS, CDR2 FNYEAQ, per germline. CDR3 size: 13 residues. V dropped 7 bases and J dropped 3 bases, with 10 bases sitting between them.

The table lists this clonotype with many counts. The chain uses TRBV7-2 and TRBJ2-3; D might be TRBD1 or TRBD2, each matching 5 bases. Trimming left V 1 base short and J 13 bases short, with 12 bases between. Germline V gene sequence: CDR1 SGHTA, CDR2 FQGNSA. CDR3 length equals 12 residues. The CDR3 loop reads CASSLDSGTEYF. The CDR3 nucleotides are TGTGCCAGCAGCTTAGACTCCGGGACGGAGTATTTT.

V gene TRBV5-1 combines with J gene TRBJ2-5, with 9 bases that match TRBD1. The V gene end was trimmed by 3 bases and the J gene end by 5 bases; junction bases not matched to a gene: 8. Germline V gives CDR1 SGHRS, CDR2 YFSETQ. The CDR3 length is 15 residues. The CDR3 DNA is TGCGCCAGCAGCTCCTACAGGGGGCCAGGGGAGACCCAGTACTTC. This gives the protein CASSSYRGPGETQYF.

This clonotype was counted many times. V is TRBV7-2 and J is TRBJ1-1, with D hard to call. The CDR3 runs 15 residues. Trimming cost V 2 bases and J 5 bases, with 15 bases left between them. Looked up from germline, CDR1 is SGHTA and CDR2 is FQGNSA. The CDR3 DNA reads TGTGCCAGCAGCTTATTTCCGGCAGAGGGAACTGAAGCTTTCTTT. Protein: CASSLFPAEGTEAFF.

V is TRBV19 and J is TRBJ2-1; D gene uncertain. Trimming pared 6 bases from V and 1 base from J, leaving 10 bases between. This CDR3 spans 14 amino acids. The germline gives CDR1 LNHDA, CDR2 SQIVND (reference sequence). CDR3 loop: CASRRVDSYNEQFF. CDR3 nucleotides: TGTGCCAGTAGACGGGTGGATTCCTACAATGAGCAGTTCTTC.

This clonotype has only a few counts. The chain uses TRBV20-1 and TRBJ2-5, with 8 positions matching TRBD2. J was trimmed by 1 base and V by 0 bases; bases with no gene match: 4. The CDR3 has 15 residues. Looked up from germline, CDR1 is DFQATT and CDR2 is SNEGSKA (reference sequence). The DNA for the CDR3 is TGCAGTGCTAGAGATCCCGGGACTAGCCAAGAGACCCAGTACTTC. This encodes CSARDPGTSQETQYF.

The chain joins TRBV23-1 to TRBJ2-1; TRBD1 matches at 7 bases. TRBV23-1 is identified as an open reading frame with a role that is uncertain. This CDR3 has 15 amino acids. V was pared by 6 bases and J by 5 bases, with 10 bases of the junction left unmatched. CDR3 nucleotides: TGCGCCAGCAGCCGAGGAAGGGACAGCAACAATGAGCAGTTCTTC. As protein: CASSRGRDSNNEQFF.

The chain links TRBV10-3 to TRBJ2-3, with 12 bases identical to TRBD2. This CDR3 contains 17 residues. With 10 bases clipped from V and 0 bases from J, the junction kept 11 bases outside the gene matches. The V gene's germline CDR1 is ENHRY and CDR2 SYGVKD. The CDR3 loop is CASMAGLAGRSTDTQYF. The CDR3 bases are TGTGCCAGCATGGCCGGACTAGCGGGGCGTAGCACAGATACGCAGTATTTT.

This clonotype appeared many times. This chain joins TRBV7-2 and TRBJ2-5; D is unresolved. Germline V gene sequence: CDR1 SGHTA, CDR2 FQGNSA. The CDR3 loop spans 15 amino acids. V dropped 3 bases and J dropped 1 base, with 12 bases sitting between them. CDR3 residues: CASSLTLRSQETQYF. CDR3 sequence (DNA): TGTGCCAGCAGCTTGACGTTGAGGAGCCAAGAGACCCAGTACTTC. The full variable domain, in which reference TRBV7-2 and TRBJ2-5 provide the parts outside the CDR3, is GAGVSQSPSNKVTEKGKDVELRCDPISGHTALYWYRQSLGQGLEFLIYFQGNSAPDKSGLPSDRFSAERTGGSVSTLTIQRTQQEDSAVYLCASSLTLRSQETQYFGPGTRLLVL.

This clonotype was detected many times. This sequence joins TRBV29-1 and TRBJ2-6; 8 bases match TRBD1. Germline V CDR1 and CDR2: SQVTM, ANQGSEA. The CDR3 is made up of 17 amino acids. The V and J ends lost 5 bases and 1 base, in that order; junction bases with no gene match: 10. The CDR3 is CSVRTGPRTSGANVLTF. DNA for the CDR3: TGCAGCGTTCGGACAGGGCCCCGGACATCTGGGGCCAACGTCCTGACTTTC.

This clonotype was picked up many times. The chain recombines TRBV7-9 with TRBJ2-7, with 14 bases fitting TRBD2. The CDR3 is 17 amino acids. The germline CDR1 and CDR2 sequences are SEHNR and FQNEAQ (reference sequence). The ends lost 5 bases at V and 0 bases at J; junction bases unmatched: 6. CDR3 sequence: CASSPGLAGVSSYEQYF. In DNA, the CDR3 is TGTGCCAGCAGCCCGGGACTAGCGGGAGTCTCCTCCTACGAGCAGTACTTC. Drawing the rest from reference TRBV7-9 and TRBJ2-7, the complete variable domain is DTGVSQNPRHKITKRGQNVTFRCDPISEHNRLYWYRQTLGQGPEFLTYFQNEAQLEKSRLLSDRFSAERPKGSFSTLEIQRTEQGDSAMYLCASSPGLAGVSSYEQYFGPGTRLTVT.

This clonotype came up many times. The chain couples TRBV5-1 to TRBJ2-1, with 12 bases lining up with TRBD2. This CDR3 region has 15 residues. Germline lookup yields CDR1 SGHRS and CDR2 YFSETQ. With V trimmed by 0 bases and J by 8 bases, 3 bases remained unmatched. The CDR3 loop is CASSLGLAGAYEQFF. CDR3 in DNA: TGCGCCAGCAGCTTGGGACTAGCGGGAGCCTATGAGCAGTTCTTC.

This clonotype was recorded at least ten times. This chain connects TRBV7-2 to TRBJ2-3; D not certain. Trimming cost V 7 bases and J 6 bases, with 14 bases left between them. This CDR3 has 13 amino acids. The V gene's germline CDR1 is SGHTA and CDR2 FQGNSA. In nucleotides, the CDR3 is TGTGCCAGCATCCTTAGTGGTGGCGATACGCAGTATTTT. Translation: CASILSGGDTQYF. The full variable domain, in which reference TRBV7-2 and TRBJ2-3 provide the parts outside the CDR3, is GAGVSQSPSNKVTEKGKDVELRCDPISGHTALYWYRQSLGQGLEFLIYFQGNSAPDKSGLPSDRFSAERTGGSVSTLTIQRTQQEDSAVYLCASILSGGDTQYFGPGTRLTVL.

J is TRBJ2-7 and V is TRBV2; a weak D match, TRBD1 (6 bases). The length of the CDR3 is 14 residues. Germline assignment: CDR1 SNHLY and CDR2 FYNNEI. Trimming left V 1 base short and J 6 bases short, with 13 bases between. CDR3 region: CASSEVRGSGEQYF. The CDR3 bases are TGTGCCAGCAGTGAAGTTAGGGGGTCGGGCGAGCAGTACTTC.

This clonotype was observed many times. J is TRBJ2-2 and V is TRBV7-2; no clear D gene. V lost 3 bases to trimming and J lost 3 bases, with 11 bases between them. The germline V gene encodes CDR1 SGHTA and CDR2 FQGNSA. This CDR3 has 15 residues. Here the CDR3 reads CASSFYTDYTGELFF. For the CDR3, the DNA is TGTGCCAGCAGCTTTTATACAGACTACACCGGGGAGCTGTTTTTT. The whole variable domain, filled in from reference TRBV7-2 and TRBJ2-2, reads GAGVSQSPSNKVTEKGKDVELRCDPISGHTALYWYRQSLGQGLEFLIYFQGNSAPDKSGLPSDRFSAERTGGSVSTLTIQRTQQEDSAVYLCASSFYTDYTGELFFGEGSRLTVL.

In its sample, this clonotype was seen many times. This chain links TRBV5-6 with TRBJ1-4, with D unresolved. Germline V gene lookup returns CDR1 SGHDT and CDR2 YYEEEE. The CDR3 runs 15 residues. The V and J ends lost 1 base and 6 bases respectively, with 13 bases between them. The CDR3: CASSLLTDPDEKLFF. The DNA of the CDR3 is TGTGCCAGCAGCTTGCTGACGGACCCGGATGAAAAACTGTTTTTT.

There are many counts of this clonotype. The V and J genes are TRBV20-1 and TRBJ2-7; no clear D. The CDR3 contains 15 residues. Per germline, CDR1 DFQATT and CDR2 SNEGSKA (reference sequence). The V end lost 0 bases, the J end lost 2 bases, and 14 bases lay between the germline ends. As DNA, the CDR3 is TGCAGTGCTAGAGATTTCGCAGGCTCGCCCTACGAGCAGTACTTC. The encoded protein is CSARDFAGSPYEQYF.